A single count supports the clone carrying this T cell receptor (beta chain). Its antigen remains unknown. This CDR3 is 14 amino acids long. Per the germline V gene, CDR1 is SEHNR and CDR2 is FQNEAQ (reference sequence). V shed 0 bases and J shed 6 bases, with 10 bases lying between them. Time point described: week 47, end of study. In every dose of vaccine, 300 ug of mutant IDH1 20-mer peptide was given alongside topical imiquimod. Eight vaccine doses were administered to patients at weeks 1, 3, 5, 7, 11, 15, 19 and 23. These data come from a study of a mutant IDH1 vaccine in newly diagnosed glioma. Study context: In some groups vaccination began 4-6 weeks post-radiotherapy; others received it with temozolomide. Patients had received radiotherapy, temozolomide, or both previously, most receiving both. Study-wide findings and caveats: Immune responses induced by vaccination arose in 93.3% of the patients.

TCRdb's table, derived via immunoSEQ multiplex PCR, lists solely in-frame clones and lacks some. The sample holds 24,000 or so clones, almost 85% seen once. The rearrangement joins TRBV7-9 to TRBJ2-3; D is ambiguous. The TCR originated in a man aged 35 to 55 with glioma. The material was PBMCs, obtained from a glioma patient whose treatment included an IDH1 peptide vaccine. In DNA, the CDR3 is TGTGCCAGCAGCTTAGCAATAGCAGGTGATACGCAGTATTTT. Translated: CASSLAIAGDTQYF.